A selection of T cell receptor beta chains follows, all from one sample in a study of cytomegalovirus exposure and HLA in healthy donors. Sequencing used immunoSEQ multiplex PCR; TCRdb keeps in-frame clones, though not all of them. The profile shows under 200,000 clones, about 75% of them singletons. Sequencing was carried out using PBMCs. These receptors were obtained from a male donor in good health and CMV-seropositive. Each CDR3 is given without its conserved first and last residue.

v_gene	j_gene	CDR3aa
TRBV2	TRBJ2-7	ASRDRVTSYEQY
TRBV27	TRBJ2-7	ASSSGLHEQY
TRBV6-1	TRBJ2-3	ASSGGQATDTQY
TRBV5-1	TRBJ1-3	ASSLAGSGNTIY
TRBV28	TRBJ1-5	ASSLVGQGNQPQH
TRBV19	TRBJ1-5	ASSFQGGNQPQH
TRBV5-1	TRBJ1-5	ASSLGLSNQPQH
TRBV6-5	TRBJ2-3	ASTPDSSGGATQY
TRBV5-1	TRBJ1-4	ASSLGRGNEKLF
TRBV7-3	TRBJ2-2	ASSLEGTTNTGELF
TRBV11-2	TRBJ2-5	ASSRGLAGGYQETQY
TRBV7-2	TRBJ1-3	ASSPDAGGPIQYGNTIY
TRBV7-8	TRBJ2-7	ASSRGTTSPGFLYEQY
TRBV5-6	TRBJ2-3	ASSLRTSGVPPTQY
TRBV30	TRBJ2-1	AWSRDRAIDEQF
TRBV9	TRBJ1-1	ASSVESNTEAF
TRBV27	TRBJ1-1	ASSLTGDTEAF
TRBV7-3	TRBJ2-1	ASSLGGGRYNEQF
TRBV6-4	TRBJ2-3	ASSDSTSGGDTQY
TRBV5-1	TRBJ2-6	ASSLALAGGPGANVLT
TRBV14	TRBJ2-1	ASSQGSRGRDEQF
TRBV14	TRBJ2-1	ASSQYSGGGEQF
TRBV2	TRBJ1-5	ASSLQAPRQPQH
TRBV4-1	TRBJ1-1	ASSQLAGALIEAF
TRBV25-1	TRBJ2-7	ASSGQRDRKTYEQY